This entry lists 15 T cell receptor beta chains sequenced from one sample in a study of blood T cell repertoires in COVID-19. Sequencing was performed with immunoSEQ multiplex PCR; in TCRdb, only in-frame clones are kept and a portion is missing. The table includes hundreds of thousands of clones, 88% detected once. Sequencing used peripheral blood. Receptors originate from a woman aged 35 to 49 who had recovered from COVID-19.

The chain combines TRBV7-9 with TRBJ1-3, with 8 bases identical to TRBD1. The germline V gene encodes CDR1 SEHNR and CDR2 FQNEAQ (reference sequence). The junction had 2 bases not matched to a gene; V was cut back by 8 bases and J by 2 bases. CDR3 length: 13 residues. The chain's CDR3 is CASPGQAGNTIYF. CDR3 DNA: TGTGCCAGCCCGGGACAGGCTGGAAACACCATATATTTT.

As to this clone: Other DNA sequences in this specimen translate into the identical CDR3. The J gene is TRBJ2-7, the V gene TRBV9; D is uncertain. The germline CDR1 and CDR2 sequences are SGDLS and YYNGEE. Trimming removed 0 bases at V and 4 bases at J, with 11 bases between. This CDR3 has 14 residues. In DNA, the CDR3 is TGTGCCAGCAGCGTAGGGGCCGGTCCATACGAGCAGTACTTC. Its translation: CASSVGAGPYEQYF. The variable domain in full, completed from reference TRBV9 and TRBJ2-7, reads DSGVTQTPKHLITATGQRVTLRCSPRSGDLSVYWYQQSLDQGLQFLIQYYNGEERAKGNILERFSAQQFPDLHSELNLSSLELGDSALYFCASSVGAGPYEQYFGPGTRLTVT.

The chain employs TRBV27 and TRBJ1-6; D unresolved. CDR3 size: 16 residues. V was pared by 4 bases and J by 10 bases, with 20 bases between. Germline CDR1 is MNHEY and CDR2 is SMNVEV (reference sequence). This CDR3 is CASSYEGDSEGSPLHF. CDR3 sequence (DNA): TGTGCCAGCAGTTATGAGGGCGATTCGGAGGGCTCACCCCTCCACTTT.

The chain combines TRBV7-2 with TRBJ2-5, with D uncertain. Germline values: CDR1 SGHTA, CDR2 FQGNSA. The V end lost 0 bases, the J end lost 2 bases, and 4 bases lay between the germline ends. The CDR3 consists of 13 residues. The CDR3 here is CASSLALQETQYF. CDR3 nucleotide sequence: TGTGCCAGCAGCTTAGCACTACAAGAGACCCAGTACTTC.

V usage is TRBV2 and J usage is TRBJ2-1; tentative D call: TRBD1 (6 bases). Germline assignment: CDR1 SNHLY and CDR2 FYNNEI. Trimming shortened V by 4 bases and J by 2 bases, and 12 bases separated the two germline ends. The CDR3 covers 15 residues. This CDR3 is CASSADRGAYNEQFF. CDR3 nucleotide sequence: TGTGCCAGCAGTGCGGACAGAGGGGCCTACAATGAGCAGTTCTTC.

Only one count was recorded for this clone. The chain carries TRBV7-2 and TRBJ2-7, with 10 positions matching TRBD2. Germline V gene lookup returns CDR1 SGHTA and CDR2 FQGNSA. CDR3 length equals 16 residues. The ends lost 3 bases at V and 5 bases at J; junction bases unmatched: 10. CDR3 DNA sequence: TGTGCCAGCAGCTTGGGGGCCCTAGCGGGAGTCCACGAGCAGTACTTC. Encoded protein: CASSLGALAGVHEQYF. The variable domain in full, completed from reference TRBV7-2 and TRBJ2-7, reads GAGVSQSPSNKVTEKGKDVELRCDPISGHTALYWYRQSLGQGLEFLIYFQGNSAPDKSGLPSDRFSAERTGGSVSTLTIQRTQQEDSAVYLCASSLGALAGVHEQYFGPGTRLTVT.

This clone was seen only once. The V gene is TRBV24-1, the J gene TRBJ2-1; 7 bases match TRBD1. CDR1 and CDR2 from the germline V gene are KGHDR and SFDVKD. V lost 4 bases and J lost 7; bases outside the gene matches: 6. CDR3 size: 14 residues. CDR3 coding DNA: TGTGCCACCAGTGACCGGACAGGACGGAATGAGCAGTTCTTC. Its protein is CATSDRTGRNEQFF.

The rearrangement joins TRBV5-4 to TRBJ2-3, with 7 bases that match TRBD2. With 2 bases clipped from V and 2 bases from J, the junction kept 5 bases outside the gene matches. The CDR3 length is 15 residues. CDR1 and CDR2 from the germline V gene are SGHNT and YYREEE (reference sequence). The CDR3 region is CASSFIAGNTDTQYF. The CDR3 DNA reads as TGTGCCAGCAGCTTTATAGCGGGCAACACAGATACGCAGTATTTT.

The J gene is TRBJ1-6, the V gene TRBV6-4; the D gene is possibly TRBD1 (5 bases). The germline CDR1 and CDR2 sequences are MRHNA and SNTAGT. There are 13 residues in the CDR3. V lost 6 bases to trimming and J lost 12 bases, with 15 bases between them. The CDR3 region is CASSDTGDLPLHF. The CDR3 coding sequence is TGTGCCAGCAGCGACACCGGGGACTTACCCCTCCACTTT.

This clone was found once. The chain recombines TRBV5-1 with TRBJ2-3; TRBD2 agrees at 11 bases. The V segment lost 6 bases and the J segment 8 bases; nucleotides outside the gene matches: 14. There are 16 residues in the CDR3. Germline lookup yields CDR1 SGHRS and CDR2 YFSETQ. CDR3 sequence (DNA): TGCGCCAGCACGAGGGGGGTAGCGGGAGGGCCCGCTACGCAGTATTTT. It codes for CASTRGVAGGPATQYF.

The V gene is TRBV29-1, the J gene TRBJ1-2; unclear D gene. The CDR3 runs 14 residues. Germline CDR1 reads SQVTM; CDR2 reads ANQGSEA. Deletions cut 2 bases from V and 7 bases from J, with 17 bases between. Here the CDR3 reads CSVETWASFFGYTF. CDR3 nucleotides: TGCAGCGTTGAAACGTGGGCGTCGTTCTTTGGCTACACCTTC.

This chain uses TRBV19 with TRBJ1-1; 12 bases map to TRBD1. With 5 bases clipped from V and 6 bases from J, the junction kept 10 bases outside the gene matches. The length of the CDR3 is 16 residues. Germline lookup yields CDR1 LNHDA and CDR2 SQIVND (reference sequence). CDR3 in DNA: TGTGCCAGTAGTCCCCGGGACAGGGGGCGCGGGGCTGAAGCTTTCTTT. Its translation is CASSPRDRGRGAEAFF.

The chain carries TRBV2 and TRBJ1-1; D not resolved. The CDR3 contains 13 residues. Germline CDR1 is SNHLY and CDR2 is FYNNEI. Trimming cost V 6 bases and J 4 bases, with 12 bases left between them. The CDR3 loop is CASRAGSSTEAFF. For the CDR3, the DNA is TGTGCCAGCAGGGCGGGGTCAAGCACTGAAGCTTTCTTT.

CDR3 bases: TGTGCCAGCACCCTCCGGAGGGGTGAAAAACTGTTTTTT. Its translation: CASTLRRGEKLFF. The chain combines TRBV27 with TRBJ1-4; weak D call: TRBD1 (5 bases). Deletions cut 7 bases from V and 7 bases from J, with 13 bases between. CDR3 length equals 13 residues. Germline-derived CDR1 and CDR2 are MNHEY and SMNVEV (reference sequence).

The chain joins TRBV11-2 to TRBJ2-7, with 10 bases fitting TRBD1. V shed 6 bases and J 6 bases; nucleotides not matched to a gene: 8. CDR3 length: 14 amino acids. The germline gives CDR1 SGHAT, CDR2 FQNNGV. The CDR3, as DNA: TGTGCCAGCAGTTTACTGACAGGGGGCTCCGAGCAGTACTTC. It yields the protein CASSLLTGGSEQYF.